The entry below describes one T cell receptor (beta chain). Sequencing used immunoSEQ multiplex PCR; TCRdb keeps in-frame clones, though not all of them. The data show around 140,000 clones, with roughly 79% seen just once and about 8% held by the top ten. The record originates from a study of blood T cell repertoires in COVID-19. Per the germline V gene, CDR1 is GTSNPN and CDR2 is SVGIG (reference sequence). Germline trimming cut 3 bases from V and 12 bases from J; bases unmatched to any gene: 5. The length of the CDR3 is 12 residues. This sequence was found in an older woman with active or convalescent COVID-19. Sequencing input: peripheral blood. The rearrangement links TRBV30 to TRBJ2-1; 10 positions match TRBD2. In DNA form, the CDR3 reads TGTGCCTGGAGCGCGACTAGCGGGTCGCAGTTCTTC. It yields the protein CAWSATSGSQFF.